This T cell receptor beta chain was documented in a study of glioma-infiltrating T cells after dendritic cell vaccination. Whole-study context: Between the early 2000s and the early 2010s, patients got autologous tumor lysate-pulsed dendritic cell vaccines.

There are 19 residues in the CDR3. With V trimmed by 0 bases and J by 0 bases, 9 bases remained unmatched. Germline CDR1 SGHNT, CDR2 YYREEE (reference sequence). TCRdb's table, derived via immunoSEQ multiplex PCR, lists solely in-frame clones and lacks some. This table has almost 65,000 clones, roughly 80% appearing once. Overall study results and limits: Only a small number of patients had complete blood and tumor samples.

PBMC sampling occurred before vaccination, two weeks after the third dose, and at progression. This clone turned up a few times. Its target is not known. This clonotype was sampled from a human donor with glioblastoma. The sample here was blood, taken before dendritic cell vaccination. The chain couples TRBV5-4 to TRBJ2-7, with 13 bases identical to TRBD2. The CDR3 here is CASSLAPGLAGERSYEQYF. CDR3 nucleotide sequence: TGTGCCAGCAGCTTGGCGCCCGGACTAGCGGGGGAGCGCTCCTACGAGCAGTACTTC.